The TCR beta chain under discussion was sequenced for a study of graft-versus-host responses after intestinal transplantation. Study summary: Multivisceral, liver-intestinal, or isolated intestinal grafts went to recipients. Recipients were all induced with anti-thymocyte globulin, then given tacrolimus and steroids for around three years.

Regarding the study as a whole: There was an association between peak levels of circulating GvH clones and early post-transplant HvG declines. High graft-versus-host to host-versus-graft clonal ratios were found in allografts of patients who had graft-donor T cell macrochimerism.

The V and J ends lost 6 bases and 2 bases respectively, with 10 bases between them. This CDR3 comprises 13 residues. Germline values: CDR1 MNHNS, CDR2 SASEGT. Notes on this clone: Its antigen is still unknown.

Repertoires were generated with immunoSEQ multiplex PCR, while TCRdb's copy carries only in-frame clones and drops some. This sample has under 85,000 clones; roughly 94% occur once, and the top ten carry less than 0.55%. The sequence was collected from a human donor who received an intestinal transplant. The chain combines TRBV6-1 with TRBJ1-2; D is undetermined. This specimen consisted of unstimulated CD8+ T cells sorted from spleen or lymph node cells, obtained before intestinal transplant. This CDR3 is CASRQQANYGYTF. In DNA, the CDR3 is TGTGCCAGCAGACAACAAGCCAACTATGGCTACACCTTC.